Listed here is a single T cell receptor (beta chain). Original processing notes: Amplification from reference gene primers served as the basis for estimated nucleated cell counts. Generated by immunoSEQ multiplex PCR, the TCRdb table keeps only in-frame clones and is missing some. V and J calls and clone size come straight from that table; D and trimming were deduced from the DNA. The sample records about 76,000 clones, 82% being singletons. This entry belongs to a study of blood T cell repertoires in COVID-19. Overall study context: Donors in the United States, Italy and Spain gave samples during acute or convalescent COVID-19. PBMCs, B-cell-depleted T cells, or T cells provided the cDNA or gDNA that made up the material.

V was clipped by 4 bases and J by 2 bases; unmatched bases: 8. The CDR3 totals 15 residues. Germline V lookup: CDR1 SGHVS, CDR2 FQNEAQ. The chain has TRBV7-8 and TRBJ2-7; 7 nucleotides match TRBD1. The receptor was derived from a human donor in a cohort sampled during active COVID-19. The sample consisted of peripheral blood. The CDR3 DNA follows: TGTGCCAGCAGCTCGCCTAGACAGGGCACCTACGAGCAGTACTTC. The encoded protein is CASSSPRQGTYEQYF.